This TCR beta chain was observed in a study of response to subunit inactivated influenza vaccine. The trim removed 11 bases at V and 6 bases at J, leaving 6 bases unmatched. This CDR3 spans 13 amino acids. This clonotype appeared many times. Antigen unknown. TCRdb called the RT-PCR reads again in MiXCR, with one record for every CDR3 protein. This sample yields approximately 500,000 distinct CDR3 sequences, of which approximately 13% are seen a single time; under 15% belongs to the top ten. Study-level findings and limits: Authors proposed each seasonal influenza vaccination draws in few new T cells.

The material was PBMCs from blood, obtained roughly 46 days after vaccination. This receptor was identified in a man in his fifties who received an inactivated influenza vaccine. J is TRBJ2-1 and V is TRBV12-3 or TRBV12-4; 11 bases line up with TRBD2. CDR3 in DNA: TGTGCCTTGGGACTAGCGGCGCGCAATGAGCAGTTCTTC. It specifies CALGLAARNEQFF.